This T cell receptor (beta chain) is from a study of tissue T cells after allogeneic stem cell transplantation. The table came from immunoSEQ multiplex PCR; TCRdb's copy has only in-frame clones and leaves some out. The table lists under 5,500 clones, about 44% of them singletons, with 16% in the top ten. Time point described: mouse harvest day 14 after allogeneic transplant. The graft held 10^6 splenic CD5+ T cells and 10^7 T-cell-depleted bone marrow cells. On this clone itself: Gene names are the mouse ones. The read comes to an end 1 residue before the CDR3 does, leaving the germline J gene to fill in the end.

The CDR3 is 15 amino acids. With V trimmed by 2 bases and J by 1 base, 2 bases remained unmatched. Germline assignment: CDR1 NNHNN and CDR2 SYGAGS (reference sequence). The sample comprised lymph node tissue. This receptor was obtained from a female BALB/c mouse given C57BL/6 T cells with graft-versus-host disease after an allogeneic hematopoietic cell transplant. This chain connects TRBV13-2 to TRBJ2-3; 9 positions agree with TRBD1. The CDR3 here is CASGDDRGGAETLYF. CDR3 DNA, as far as it was read: TGTGCCAGCGGTGACGACAGGGGGGGTGCAGAAACGCTGTAT.